This is a list of T cell receptor beta chains from one sample in a study of technical replicates of blood from a handful of donors. The table came from immunoSEQ multiplex PCR; TCRdb's copy has only in-frame clones and leaves some out. Of about 97,000 clones in the sample, roughly 94% were seen once. The sequencing input was T cells isolated from PBMCs. Receptors originate from a human donor in good health. Both conserved end residues are part of each CDR3. A D gene is named only where the DNA matches it firmly. Rows give clone size only sometimes, using once, few, many, or a class for an expanded clone.

>TRBJ2-1|-|TRBV10-3|TRBD2
CAISPRTSDNEQFF
TGTGCCATCAGTCCCCGGACTAGCGACAATGAGCAGTTCTTC
>TRBJ2-7|-|TRBV27|-
CASTGLSSYEQYF
TGTGCCAGCACAGGATTAAGTTCCTACGAGCAGTACTTC
>TRBJ2-7|-|TRBV2|-
CASSGVGPYEQYF
TGTGCCAGCTCGGGAGTAGGCCCCTACGAGCAGTACTTC
>TRBJ2-3|-|TRBV5-1|TRBD1
CASSLETGAGDTQYF
TGCGCCAGCAGCTTGGAAACAGGGGCTGGAGATACGCAGTATTTT
>TRBJ2-6|-|TRBV27|TRBD1
CATKRDSSSSGANVLTF
TGTGCCACCAAACGGGACAGCTCCTCCTCTGGGGCCAACGTCCTGACTTTC
>TRBJ1-4|once|TRBV7-9|-
CASSQIQEKLFF
TGTGCCAGCAGCCAAATTCAGGAAAAACTGTTTTTT
>TRBJ2-2|-|TRBV6-1|-
CASIGTQNTGELFF
TGTGCCAGCATTGGGACACAAAACACCGGGGAGCTGTTTTTT
>TRBJ2-4|-|TRBV11-3|-
CASSLRTDIQYF
TGTGCCAGCAGCCTTAGGACAGACATTCAGTACTTC
>TRBJ1-1|once|TRBV7-3|-
CASSFGQYTEAFF
TGTGCCAGCAGCTTCGGACAGTACACTGAAGCTTTCTTT
>TRBJ2-7|-|TRBV5-4|TRBD2
CASSHLWEGARYEQYF
TGTGCCAGCAGCCACCTATGGGAGGGAGCTCGCTACGAGCAGTACTTC
>TRBJ2-6|-|TRBV9|-
CASSATLGESGANVLTF
TGTGCCAGCAGCGCGACCTTAGGGGAATCTGGGGCCAACGTCCTGACTTTC
>TRBJ2-1|-|TRBV29-1|-
CSGTFGAYNEQFF
TGCAGCGGGACTTTCGGAGCCTACAATGAGCAGTTCTTC
>TRBJ1-5|-|TRBV7-9|TRBD1
CASSLTTGNQPQHF
TGTGCCAGCAGCTTAACGACAGGGAATCAGCCCCAGCATTTT
>TRBJ2-1|-|TRBV28|TRBD2
CASSFPGGGEMNEQFF
TGTGCCAGCAGTTTCCCCGGGGGGGGAGAGATGAATGAGCAGTTCTTC
>TRBJ1-1|few|TRBV13|-
CASSVRSPRAFF
TGTGCCAGCAGCGTACGGTCGCCCCGGGCTTTCTTT
>TRBJ2-7|-|TRBV7-2|TRBD2
CASSTSGDHYEQYF
TGTGCCAGCAGTACTAGCGGAGACCACTACGAGCAGTACTTC
>TRBJ2-7|-|TRBV30|TRBD1
CASRTGDYEQYF
TGTGCCTCTCGGACAGGGGATTACGAGCAGTACTTC
>TRBJ2-7|-|TRBV7-9|TRBD1
CASSLTGNSIDEQYF
TGTGCCAGCAGCTTGACAGGGAATTCGATCGACGAGCAGTACTTC
>TRBJ2-7|-|TRBV30|-
CAGGGGSHEQYF
TGTGCCGGGGGCGGCGGGTCCCACGAGCAGTACTTC
>TRBJ1-1|-|TRBV6-4|TRBD1
CASSQDRATEAFF
TGTGCCAGCAGCCAAGACAGGGCCACTGAAGCTTTCTTT
>TRBJ2-3|-|TRBV6-5|TRBD2
CASSYYGGGTDTQYF
TGTGCCAGCAGTTACTATGGGGGGGGCACAGATACGCAGTATTTT
>TRBJ2-1|-|TRBV4-1|TRBD2
CASSSYGRLAYNEQFF
TGCGCCAGCAGCTCTTACGGGAGGTTGGCCTACAATGAGCAGTTCTTC
>TRBJ2-2|-|TRBV9|-
CASSVLTGMDTGELFF
TGTGCCAGCAGCGTTTTGACAGGTATGGACACCGGGGAGCTGTTTTTT
>TRBJ1-2|-|TRBV10-3|TRBD1
CAISESISGTGLYGYTF
TGTGCCATCAGTGAGTCGATCTCCGGGACAGGATTATATGGCTACACCTTC
>TRBJ1-1|few|TRBV14|-
CASSLYMNTEAFF
TGTGCCAGCAGCCTCTATATGAACACTGAAGCTTTCTTT
>TRBJ1-2|-|TRBV2|-
CASRAKVWGGHGYTF
TGTGCCAGCAGGGCAAAGGTGTGGGGGGGACATGGCTACACCTTC
>TRBJ2-7|once|TRBV11-2|-
CASSNHMRWQRANYEQYF
TGTGCCAGCAGCAACCATATGCGGTGGCAGCGGGCCAACTACGAGCAGTACTTC
>TRBJ2-7|-|TRBV5-1|-
CASSLGTEASEQYF
TGCGCCAGCAGCTTGGGGACTGAAGCTTCCGAGCAGTACTTC
>TRBJ1-5|-|TRBV5-6|TRBD1
CASSLGQVQQPQHF
TGTGCCAGCAGCCTAGGACAGGTTCAGCAGCCCCAGCATTTT
>TRBJ2-3|-|TRBV15|TRBD2
CATSRDSPTSGLDTQYF
TGTGCCACCAGCAGAGATTCACCGACTAGCGGGTTAGATACGCAGTATTTT
>TRBJ2-7|-|TRBV7-8|-
CASSLYYEQYF
TGTGCCAGCAGCTTATATTACGAGCAGTACTTC
>TRBJ1-2|once|TRBV6-5|-
CASSYAQFTNYGYTF
TGTGCCAGCAGTTACGCTCAGTTTACTAACTATGGCTACACCTTC
>TRBJ2-1|-|TRBV7-2|-
CASSSSRSVGNEQFF
TGTGCCAGCAGCTCCTCGCGGAGCGTTGGCAATGAGCAGTTCTTC
>TRBJ2-1|-|TRBV4-1|TRBD2
CASSQELAAYNEQFF
TGCGCCAGCAGCCAGGAGCTAGCGGCGTACAATGAGCAGTTCTTC
>TRBJ1-3|-|TRBV28|-
CASSLRDTGNTIYF
TGTGCCAGCAGTCTCCGGGACACTGGAAACACCATATATTTT
>TRBJ2-3|-|TRBV11-2|-
CASSLLGGPTDTQYF
TGTGCCAGCAGCTTACTCGGGGGACCCACAGATACGCAGTATTTT
>TRBJ1-1|-|TRBV29-1|-
CSVEQGYRVFQEAFF
TGCAGCGTTGAACAGGGGTACCGGGTATTTCAAGAAGCTTTCTTT
>TRBJ2-4|-|TRBV7-8|TRBD2
CASSPFGREGNIQYF
TGTGCCAGCAGCCCTTTTGGGAGGGAAGGAAACATTCAGTACTTC
>TRBJ1-5|few|TRBV6-5|TRBD1
CASRWLQGNSQPQHF
TGTGCCAGCAGGTGGCTACAGGGGAACAGTCAGCCCCAGCATTTT
>TRBJ1-1|few|TRBV15|-
CATSRINTEAFF
TGTGCCACCAGCAGAATAAACACTGAAGCTTTCTTT
>TRBJ1-1|few|TRBV19|-
CASSIDGGRIAFF
TGTGCCAGTAGTATAGATGGAGGGCGGATAGCTTTCTTT
>TRBJ2-3|-|TRBV27|-
CASSFPGGSTDTQYF
TGTGCCAGCAGTTTCCCCGGGGGTAGCACAGATACGCAGTATTTT
>TRBJ1-5|-|TRBV30|-
CAWSQAGNQPQHF
TGTGCCTGGAGTCAAGCAGGGAATCAGCCCCAGCATTTT
>TRBJ2-1|-|TRBV19|-
CASSEVSYNEQFF
TGTGCCAGTAGTGAGGTTTCCTACAATGAGCAGTTCTTC
>TRBJ2-2|once|TRBV6-4|-
CASSETDTGELFF
TGTGCCAGCAGTGAGACAGACACCGGGGAGCTGTTTTTT
>TRBJ1-5|-|TRBV9|-
CASSPAGVSQPQHF
TGTGCCAGCAGTCCGGCAGGGGTTAGCCAGCCCCAGCATTTT
>TRBJ1-2|-|TRBV7-9|-
CASSPPRRDYGYTF
TGTGCCAGCAGCCCGCCCAGGAGGGACTATGGCTACACCTTC
>TRBJ2-1|-|TRBV10-3|TRBD2
CAISNSGVSYNEQFF
TGTGCCATCAGTAATAGCGGGGTATCCTACAATGAGCAGTTCTTC
>TRBJ2-2|-|TRBV7-3|TRBD2
CASSPDSGRASGELFF
TGTGCCAGCAGCCCCGATAGCGGGAGGGCCTCCGGGGAGCTGTTTTTT